The 26 T cell receptor beta chains below were found in one sample sequenced in a study of blood T cell repertoires in COVID-19. This table comes from immunoSEQ multiplex PCR, and its TCRdb copy is limited to in-frame clones, with some not included. Of around 620,000 clones detected, 70% to 90% appear once; the ten largest clones hold around 0.3%. Sequencing was done on a sample of peripheral blood. All receptors derive from a woman between 18 and 29 years old with acute or convalescent COVID-19.

The CDR3 DNA is TGTGCCAGCAGTGCAGGGGAGGGTGGCACTGAAGCTTTCTTT. Its protein product is CASSAGEGGTEAFF. This rearrangement joins TRBV6-4 to TRBJ1-1; TRBD1 is a possible D gene (6 bases). The germline gives CDR1 MRHNA, CDR2 SNTAGT. Trimming removed 4 bases from V and 4 bases from J, with 13 bases in between. This CDR3 contains 14 residues.

The chain uses TRBV10-3 and TRBJ1-2; maybe TRBD1 (6 bases). V was trimmed by 8 bases and J by 4 bases, leaving 11 bases between them. CDR1 and CDR2 from the germline V gene are ENHRY and SYGVKD. This CDR3 is built from 12 residues. In DNA, the CDR3 is TGTGCCATCCTGGGAGGGGGCTATGGCTACACCTTC. This sequence encodes CAILGGGYGYTF.

This chain links TRBV30 with TRBJ1-6; tentative D call: TRBD1 (5 bases). V was shortened by 8 bases and J by 8 bases, with 16 bases between the two germline ends. The germline CDR1 and CDR2 sequences are GTSNPN and SVGIG (reference sequence). The CDR3 has 13 residues. In DNA form, the CDR3 reads TGTGCCCTGAGCGGGGGATTCCATTCACCCCTCCACTTT. As protein: CALSGGFHSPLHF.

The chain links TRBV10-3 to TRBJ2-3, with D unresolved. Germline CDR1 reads ENHRY; CDR2 reads SYGVKD. This CDR3 region has 11 residues. V dropped 4 bases and J dropped 5 bases, with 4 bases sitting between them. The CDR3 region has the DNA TGTGCCATCAGTGGAGAAGATACGCAGTATTTT. Encoded protein: CAISGEDTQYF.

The chain combines TRBV11-2 with TRBJ2-2, with 8 bases fitting TRBD1. CDR1 and CDR2 from the germline V gene are SGHAT and FQNNGV. This CDR3 is built from 16 residues. Losses at the gene ends were 3 bases for V and 7 bases for J; bases not matched to a gene: 10. DNA of the CDR3: TGTGCCAGCAGCTTGGGTAGGACAGGGTTACGCGGGGAGCTGTTTTTT. Protein sequence: CASSLGRTGLRGELFF.

The chain joins TRBV27 to TRBJ2-7; 7 bases match TRBD1. This CDR3 region has 16 residues. Trimming took 2 bases from V and 0 from J; bases not matched to a gene: 7. The germline gives CDR1 MNHEY, CDR2 SMNVEV (reference sequence). DNA of the CDR3: TGTGCCAGCAGTTTAAGGACAGGTTCTAGCTCCTACGAGCAGTACTTC. This codes for CASSLRTGSSSYEQYF.

The chain employs TRBV5-6 and TRBJ2-2; 7 bases line up with TRBD1. V lost 3 bases, J lost 5 bases, and 10 bases stayed unmatched. CDR1 and CDR2 (germline): SGHDT, YYEEEE. The CDR3 length is 16 residues. CDR3 in DNA: TGTGCCAGCAGCTATAAAGACAGGGCGTGGACCGGGGAGCTGTTTTTT. It specifies CASSYKDRAWTGELFF.

The chain has TRBV7-2 and TRBJ1-1, with D hard to call. Germline values: CDR1 SGHTA, CDR2 FQGNSA. Trimming pared 1 base from V and 1 base from J, leaving 10 bases between. This CDR3 spans 15 amino acids. The CDR3 here is CASSLVAGGNTEAFF. CDR3 coding DNA: TGTGCCAGCAGCTTAGTGGCTGGAGGGAACACTGAAGCTTTCTTT.

Written as DNA, the CDR3 is TGTGCCAGCAGTTCGTTCCTCCGGGACAGGGGAGGCTACACCTTC. Translated, it gives CASSSFLRDRGGYTF. The chain combines TRBV6-5 with TRBJ1-2, with TRBD1 matching over 10 bases. J lost 8 bases, V lost 4 bases, and 10 bases had no gene match. Germline assignment: CDR1 MNHEY and CDR2 SVGAGI. The CDR3 is 15 amino acids.

This chain uses TRBV3-1 (or the pseudogene TRBV3-2) with TRBJ2-4, with 13 nucleotides matching TRBD2. The CDR3 loop spans 20 amino acids. The V segment lost 0 bases and the J segment 0 bases; nucleotides outside the gene matches: 8. CDR1 and CDR2 from the germline V gene are LGHDT and YNNKEL (reference sequence). The CDR3 nucleotides read TGTGCCAGCAGCCAAGAGACTAGCGGGGGGATCAGCGGAGCCAAAAACATTCAGTACTTC. Its protein is CASSQETSGGISGAKNIQYF.

The chain carries TRBV24-1 and TRBJ2-3; the match to TRBD2 covers 12 bases. The CDR3 is 18 residues long. From germline, CDR1 is KGHDR and CDR2 SFDVKD. Trimming cost V 2 bases and J 2 bases; bases outside gene matches: 7. CDR3 protein: CATSDSRASGGATDTQYF. The CDR3 DNA follows: TGTGCCACCAGTGATTCTAGGGCTAGCGGGGGGGCCACAGATACGCAGTATTTT.

Here the CDR3 reads CSVERPDRGEAFF. DNA for the CDR3: TGCAGCGTTGAGAGACCAGACAGGGGAGAAGCTTTCTTT. The V call is TRBV29-1, the J call TRBJ1-1, with TRBD1 matching over 8 bases. The CDR3 spans 13 residues. Germline V gene lookup returns CDR1 SQVTM and CDR2 ANQGSEA. V shed 3 bases, J shed 8 bases, and the junction held 8 bases outside the gene matches.

This rearrangement joins TRBV6-5 to TRBJ1-1; D is uncertain. Trimming stripped 10 bases from V and 5 bases from J, with 17 bases between. CDR1 MNHEY and CDR2 SVGAGI come from the germline V gene. The CDR3 loop spans 13 amino acids. CDR3 nucleotide sequence: TGTGCCAACGAGGGTGGCGGCGCAACTGAAGCTTTCTTT. This translates into CANEGGGATEAFF.

The V call is TRBV5-1, the J call TRBJ2-1; 8 bases are a match to TRBD1. CDR3 length: 16 amino acids. Germline V lookup: CDR1 SGHRS, CDR2 YFSETQ. Trimming took 4 bases from V and 6 from J; bases not matched to a gene: 12. The CDR3 DNA sequence: TGCGCCAGCAGCCAGATCAGGGGGCGAGTGGGCAATGAGCAGTTCTTC. Translation: CASSQIRGRVGNEQFF.

The rearrangement links TRBV5-1 to TRBJ2-1, with 13 bases matching TRBD2. CDR1 is SGHRS, CDR2 YFSETQ, per germline. This CDR3 spans 17 amino acids. V lost 4 bases and J lost 8; bases outside the gene matches: 12. CDR3 coding DNA: TGCGCCAGCAGCGCGGTGGGACTAGCGGGGTCCAAGGATGAGCAGTTCTTC. This translates into CASSAVGLAGSKDEQFF.

This chain links TRBV7-9 with TRBJ1-2, with TRBD1 identical over 8 bases. This CDR3 spans 15 amino acids. The trim removed 1 base at V and 4 bases at J, leaving 5 bases unmatched. The germline CDR1 and CDR2 sequences are SEHNR and FQNEAQ (reference sequence). The CDR3 reads CASSLVRQGAYGYTF. CDR3 nucleotides: TGTGCCAGCAGCTTAGTTCGGCAGGGGGCCTATGGCTACACCTTC.

The V gene is TRBV5-5, the J gene TRBJ1-4; D unresolved. Germline lookup yields CDR1 SGHKS and CDR2 YYEKEE (reference sequence). The CDR3 runs 13 residues. The V end was cut by 1 base, the J end by 8 bases, with 9 bases between. The CDR3 DNA follows: TGTGCCAGCAGCTTGCGAGGGCGGGAAAAACTGTTTTTT. Its translation is CASSLRGREKLFF.

The rearrangement joins TRBV6-4 to TRBJ1-2; TRBD1 agrees at 11 bases. The ends lost 6 bases at V and 2 bases at J; junction bases unmatched: 5. The CDR3 is 15 residues long. The V gene's germline CDR1 is MRHNA and CDR2 SNTAGT. The CDR3 loop reads CASSPGQGANYGYTF. CDR3 in DNA: TGTGCCAGCAGCCCTGGACAGGGGGCGAACTATGGCTACACCTTC.

J is TRBJ2-3 and V is TRBV7-6, with TRBD1 identical over 8 bases. V gave up 5 bases and J gave up 1 base; unmatched junction bases: 5. The CDR3 is 15 residues long. The germline CDR1 and CDR2 sequences are SGHVS and FNYEAQ. CDR3 residues: CASSQPGQGTDTQYF. The CDR3 region has the DNA TGTGCCAGCAGCCAGCCGGGACAGGGCACAGATACGCAGTATTTT.

The chain couples TRBV10-3 to TRBJ1-1; TRBD1 matches 9 bases. J lost 3 bases, V lost 2 bases, and 7 bases had no gene match. This CDR3 has 16 amino acids. The germline V gene encodes CDR1 ENHRY and CDR2 SYGVKD. The CDR3 here is CAISEPGQGDYTEAFF. The CDR3 DNA sequence: TGTGCCATCAGTGAGCCGGGACAGGGTGATTACACTGAAGCTTTCTTT.

The chain links TRBV6-5 to TRBJ1-1; D remains ambiguous. The CDR3 runs 13 residues. CDR1 and CDR2 from the germline V gene are MNHEY and SVGAGI. V lost 7 bases, J lost 1 base, and 10 bases lay in between. The CDR3 coding sequence is TGTGCCAGCATAGGGAGGCAGAACACTGAAGCTTTCTTT. Protein sequence: CASIGRQNTEAFF.

The rearrangement uses TRBV25-1 and TRBJ2-7, with 7 bases lining up with TRBD1. The germline CDR1 and CDR2 sequences are MGHDK and SYGVNS. This CDR3 spans 14 amino acids. The ends lost 7 bases at V and 3 bases at J; junction bases unmatched: 9. The CDR3 bases are TGTGCCAGCATAAGTGACAGGGTTGGCTACGAGCAGTACTTC. Translated: CASISDRVGYEQYF.

The chain combines TRBV29-1 with TRBJ1-1, with 10 bases aligning to TRBD1. J lost 4 bases, V lost 1 base, and 6 bases had no gene match. CDR3 size: 15 residues. Germline V gene data show CDR1 as SQVTM and CDR2 as ANQGSEA. The CDR3 loop is CSVEGTGGVGTEAFF. The CDR3 region has the DNA TGCAGCGTTGAAGGGACAGGGGGTGTGGGCACTGAAGCTTTCTTT.

A single count supports this clone. One end of the junction does not line up with germline, which may come from a read error. Distinct nucleotide sequences in the sample also encode this CDR3. The rearrangement joins TRBV4-1 to TRBJ2-2, with D possibly matching TRBD2 (5 bases). The CDR3 contains 14 residues. Germline V gene lookup returns CDR1 MGHRA and CDR2 YSYEKL. CDR3 sequence reads: CASSPHPRAGELFF. CDR3 coding DNA: TGCGCCAGCAGCCCCCATCCGAGAGCCGGGGAACTGTTTTTT.

V is TRBV29-1 and J is TRBJ1-2, with D tentatively TRBD1 (6 bases). Germline CDR1 and CDR2: SQVTM and ANQGSEA. Trimming stripped 4 bases from V and 6 bases from J, with 12 bases between. CDR3 length: 12 amino acids. The CDR3 loop reads CSVGGGLDGYTF. The CDR3 nucleotides are TGCAGCGTTGGCGGGGGGCTCGATGGCTACACCTTC. Complete variable domain (other parts from reference TRBV29-1 and TRBJ1-2): SAVISQKPSRDICQRGTSLTIQCQVDSQVTMMFWYRQQPGQSLTLIATANQGSEATYESGFVIDKFPISRPNLTFSTLTVSNMSPEDSSIYLCSVGGGLDGYTFGSGTRLTVV.

The chain is built from TRBV4-1 and TRBJ2-1; 7 bases map to TRBD1. The CDR3 spans 14 residues. The germline V gene encodes CDR1 MGHRA and CDR2 YSYEKL. After removal of 5 bases from V and 5 bases from J, the junction contained 6 bases not matched to a gene. The CDR3 here is CASSFRQGHNEQFF. The CDR3 nucleotides are TGCGCCAGCAGCTTCCGACAGGGTCACAATGAGCAGTTCTTC.